This TCR beta chain was captured in a study of human T cells and chemical hapten exposure (dated by TCRdb to the early 2020s). Context from the whole study: For sensitization, 2% DPC in acetone was applied to an approximately 2 cm by approximately 2 cm area of upper inner arm skin. Patch testing was performed on the upper back with Finn chambers containing 0.01% DPC, and the patch tests were scored after 6 days according to International Contact Dermatitis Research Group standards. Blood for TCR sequencing was provided by twenty-nine alopecia patients at one to four time points (pre-sensitization, 2, 6 and 24 weeks). Blood samples were taken from patients before sensitization (week 0) and at 2, 6 and about 24 weeks after DPC sensitization. The mostly female patient cohort included alopecia areata with under or over 50% scalp involvement, alopecia totalis and alopecia universalis. Throughout the study period of around 24 weeks, patients also received therapeutic DPC doses to the scalp every week. Libraries were pooled for sequencing, and per-sample TCR yields varied mainly because of small differences in library volumes within the pool. The study tracked peripheral blood TCR repertoire changes in vivo during primary and secondary sensitization to the hapten diphenylcyclopropenone (DPC) in alopecia patients. Findings and caveats that apply to the study as a whole: No change with DPC sensitization was found in the number of TCRs above 1 in 1000 frequency, and no evidence of global repertoire structure alterations was found. All patients had alopecia, a presumed autoimmune disease, so their immune response might differ from that of healthy individuals. After repeated subsampling, changes were observed in the strength of the expansion versus patch-test correlation and in the threshold at which the correlation became significant. Significantly more large CDR3 similarity clusters were formed by expanded TCRs than by pre-sensitization or healthy control sets, consistent with antigen-driven responses. Patch test score was positively correlated with the number of PT1 expanded TCRs, with significance at thresholds 8, 16 and 32 but not at 4.

The protocol used for the library was RACE. The listed sequencing device is NextSeq 500. During library preparation, unique molecular identifiers were attached to individual cDNA molecules so that TCRs could be counted in a quantitative, reproducible way. For every blood RNA sample, sequencing covered both the TCR alpha and TCR beta chains. In the source study's methods: A median of around 100,000 TCRs per sample was observed, with a range of about 23,224 to 750,000. The Decombinator software suite was used to annotate V, J and CDR3 in the TCR reads. For the PS versus PT1 abundance plots, all samples were subsampled to the same number of TCRs (28,000). Expanded TCRs were defined as absent before sensitization and observed at least eight times at the 2-week time point. TCRdb reanalyzed the raw reads on its own, using fastp at Q25 for trimming and MiXCR for clone calling, and kept in-frame beta chains. Rows are combined by CDR3 protein, so each entry shows the most common genes and DNA. What appears here as the V and J calls and clone size reflects TCRdb's work, not the paper's. For this sample there are about 80,000 distinct CDR3 sequences; 12% to 15% appear just once. The ten largest clones add up to 4% to 6% of the sample.

Spanning cysteine to phenylalanine, the CDR3 consists of 13 amino acids. The retained sequence is limited to the CDR3, 39 bases, with the frame set at the first base. CDR1 DFQATT and CDR2 SNEGSKA were looked up in the germline V gene (reference sequence). V is clipped by 3 bases and J by 2 bases, and the sequence between their germline boundaries is 11 bases long. The sample's time point, from its label and the paper: pre-sensitization, week 0. The meaning of the sample's treatment or condition label: therapeutic diphenylcyclopropenone sensitization with weekly scalp DPC. Blood at each patch-test visit was drawn before the patch test was applied. Patients were eligible if aged 18 to 70, diagnosed with alopecia and judged suitable for DPC therapy, and pregnant patients were excluded. Total RNA was extracted from unfractionated whole blood that had been collected in Tempus Blood RNA tubes. As regards this clonotype: Which antigen it targets is not known. The sample holds no much larger clone one base away, and base qualities are not on file.

The sequenced sample was whole blood, obtained in connection with sensitization to the hapten diphenylcyclopropenone (DPC). The TCR originated in a woman between 45 and 60 years old with alopecia areata. Some clones in this sample may be carry-over from other donors' samples. The chain joins TRBV20-1 to TRBJ2-7; tentative D gene TRBD1, with 5 bases matching. The CDR3: CSASDSAPYEQYF. The DNA sequence is given as TGCAGTGCTAGCGACAGTGCGCCCTACGAGCAGTACTTC.